This is a list of T cell receptor beta chains from one sample in a study of OX40 agonist ivuxolimab in advanced cancers. Profiled with immunoSEQ multiplex PCR; TCRdb holds only in-frame clones, not every one. The data show 80,000 or so clones, with about 85% seen just once and 1.5% to 2% held by the top ten. Specimen: CD4+ or CD8+ T cells sorted from blood, collected in a trial of the OX40 agonist ivuxolimab. The source of these receptors is an adult with an advanced solid tumor such as melanoma, head and neck, liver or kidney cancer. The CDR3 runs from the conserved cysteine through the conserved F or W. Fields, in order: D gene, clone size, J gene, CDR3 length, V gene, CDR3 protein, CDR3 DNA. D genes are given only for firm matches. A clone size is listed for some rows: how often the clone was seen (once, few, many), or a class if it is expanded.

D: .
size: .
J: TRBJ1-5
length: 13
V: TRBV9
CDR3: CASSSQGNQPQHF
DNA: TGTGCCAGCAGCAGCCAGGGCAATCAGCCCCAGCATTTT

D: .
size: .
J: TRBJ2-1
length: 11
V: TRBV6-5
CDR3: CASKRANEQFF
DNA: TGTGCCAGCAAAAGGGCCAATGAGCAGTTCTTC

D: TRBD1
size: .
J: TRBJ1-2
length: 13
V: TRBV7-2
CDR3: CASSWGQPLGYTF
DNA: TGTGCCAGCAGCTGGGGACAGCCGCTCGGCTACACCTTC

D: TRBD2
size: .
J: TRBJ2-7
length: 15
V: TRBV2
CDR3: CASSEGPGGGREQYF
DNA: TGTGCCAGCAGCGAAGGACCGGGGGGAGGCCGGGAGCAGTACTTC

D: TRBD2
size: .
J: TRBJ2-3
length: 18
V: TRBV7-2
CDR3: CASSLEAGLAGGPDTQYF
DNA: TGTGCCAGCAGCTTAGAGGCGGGACTAGCGGGGGGGCCAGATACGCAGTATTTT

D: .
size: .
J: TRBJ2-4
length: 13
V: TRBV4-2
CDR3: CASSLGGQNIQYF
DNA: TGTGCCAGCAGCCTCGGGGGGCAAAACATTCAGTACTTC

D: TRBD1
size: .
J: TRBJ2-2
length: 14
V: TRBV5-5
CDR3: CASSSPQGAGELFF
DNA: TGTGCCAGCAGCTCCCCGCAGGGGGCCGGGGAGCTGTTTTTT

D: TRBD1
size: few
J: TRBJ1-2
length: 16
V: TRBV4-3
CDR3: CASSQAPGQPNYGYTF
DNA: TGCGCCAGCAGCCAAGCACCGGGACAGCCTAACTATGGCTACACCTTC

D: TRBD2
size: .
J: TRBJ2-5
length: 15
V: TRBV6-1
CDR3: CASRLTSGDQETQYF
DNA: TGTGCCAGCAGATTGACTAGCGGGGACCAAGAGACCCAGTACTTC

D: TRBD1
size: .
J: TRBJ2-7
length: 13
V: TRBV7-9
CDR3: CASRSTGSYEQYF
DNA: TGTGCCAGCAGGTCGACAGGGTCCTACGAGCAGTACTTC

D: TRBD1
size: .
J: TRBJ2-1
length: 14
V: TRBV6-1
CDR3: CASSRDSLYNEQFF
DNA: TGTGCCAGCAGTCGGGACAGCCTTTACAATGAGCAGTTCTTC

D: TRBD2
size: .
J: TRBJ2-5
length: 16
V: TRBV15
CDR3: CATSPRGGAFQETQYF
DNA: TGTGCCACCAGCCCGCGGGGGGGGGCTTTCCAAGAGACCCAGTACTTC

D: .
size: .
J: TRBJ1-5
length: 16
V: TRBV28
CDR3: CASSLSSGQLNQPQHF
DNA: TGTGCCAGCAGTTTAAGTTCTGGACAGCTAAATCAGCCCCAGCATTTT

D: .
size: .
J: TRBJ2-5
length: 12
V: TRBV11-2
CDR3: CASSPPRRTQYF
DNA: TGTGCCAGCAGCCCACCTCGAAGGACCCAGTACTTC

D: .
size: few
J: TRBJ2-2
length: 17
V: TRBV28
CDR3: CASTITEGLWGTGELFF
DNA: TGTGCCAGCACCATCACCGAGGGGCTTTGGGGCACCGGGGAGCTGTTTTTT

D: .
size: .
J: TRBJ2-1
length: 13
V: TRBV29-1
CDR3: CSVGGAGRNEQFF
DNA: TGCAGCGTTGGAGGGGCAGGGAGGAATGAGCAGTTCTTC

D: .
size: .
J: TRBJ1-4
length: 15
V: TRBV5-3
CDR3: CARSLAWQPGEKLFF
DNA: TGTGCCAGAAGCTTGGCATGGCAGCCCGGGGAAAAACTGTTTTTT

D: .
size: .
J: TRBJ1-1
length: 15
V: TRBV28
CDR3: CASSSAGTTNTEAFF
DNA: TGTGCCAGCAGTTCCGCCGGGACAACGAACACTGAAGCTTTCTTT

D: .
size: .
J: TRBJ2-1
length: 15
V: TRBV21-1
CDR3: CASSKGPAGGDEQFF
DNA: TGTGCCAGCAGCAAAGGACCAGCGGGAGGTGATGAGCAGTTCTTC

D: .
size: .
J: TRBJ2-1
length: 13
V: TRBV7-3
CDR3: CASSLGYYNEQFF
DNA: TGTGCCAGCAGCCTCGGGTACTACAATGAGCAGTTCTTC

D: .
size: .
J: TRBJ2-5
length: 14
V: TRBV5-5
CDR3: CASSQPWGRETQYF
DNA: TGTGCCAGCAGCCAACCTTGGGGGCGAGAGACCCAGTACTTC

D: TRBD1
size: .
J: TRBJ1-4
length: 17
V: TRBV6-1
CDR3: CASSGQGGRATNEKLFF
DNA: TGTGCCAGCAGTGGACAGGGTGGGCGAGCAACTAATGAAAAACTGTTTTTT

D: .
size: .
J: TRBJ2-2
length: 13
V: TRBV5-1
CDR3: CASKAGGTGELFF
DNA: TGCGCCAGCAAGGCCGGGGGCACCGGGGAGCTGTTTTTT

D: TRBD2
size: .
J: TRBJ2-1
length: 16
V: TRBV6-6
CDR3: CASSPTRAGGRNEQFF
DNA: TGTGCCAGCAGTCCAACAAGGGCGGGAGGGCGGAATGAGCAGTTCTTC

D: .
size: few
J: TRBJ1-6
length: 13
V: TRBV6-5
CDR3: CASSSRNNSPLHF
DNA: TGTGCCAGCAGTTCCCGGAATAATTCACCCCTCCACTTT

D: TRBD1
size: .
J: TRBJ1-2
length: 15
V: TRBV19
CDR3: CASSIPGQARFGYTF
DNA: TGTGCCAGTAGTATTCCCGGACAGGCCCGATTTGGCTACACCTTC